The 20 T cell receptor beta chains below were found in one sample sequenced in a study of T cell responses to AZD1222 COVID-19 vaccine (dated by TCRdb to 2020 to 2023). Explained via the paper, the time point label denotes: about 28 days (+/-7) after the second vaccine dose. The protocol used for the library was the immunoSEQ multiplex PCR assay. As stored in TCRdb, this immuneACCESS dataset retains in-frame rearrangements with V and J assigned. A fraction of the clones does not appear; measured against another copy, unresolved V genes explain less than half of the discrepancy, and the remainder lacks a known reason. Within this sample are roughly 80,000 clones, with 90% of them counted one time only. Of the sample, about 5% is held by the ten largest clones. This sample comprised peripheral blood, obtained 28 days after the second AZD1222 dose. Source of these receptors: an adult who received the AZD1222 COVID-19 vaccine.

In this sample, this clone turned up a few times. DNA for the CDR3: TGTGCCACCAGCGTAGATAGCGGGGGGGCCAATGAGCAGTTCTTC. Translated, it gives CATSVDSGGANEQFF. The chain combines TRBV15 with TRBJ2-1, with TRBD2 identical over 11 bases. CDR1 is LNHNV and CDR2 is YYDKDF in the germline V gene (reference sequence). Trimming at V came to 5 bases and at J to 6 bases, leaving 6 bases not matched to a gene. CDR3 size: 15 residues. The full variable domain, its missing parts supplied by reference TRBV15 and TRBJ2-1, is DAMVIQNPRYQVTQFGKPVTLSCSQTLNHNVMYWYQQKSSQAPKLLFHYYDKDFNNEADTPDNFQSRRPNTSFCFLDIRSPGLGDTAMYLCATSVDSGGANEQFFGPGTRLTVL.

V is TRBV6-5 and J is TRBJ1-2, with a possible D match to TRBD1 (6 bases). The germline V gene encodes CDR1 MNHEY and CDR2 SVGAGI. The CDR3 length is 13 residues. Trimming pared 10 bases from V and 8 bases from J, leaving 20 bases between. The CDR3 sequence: CATRSTGPSGYTF. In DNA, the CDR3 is TGTGCCACGCGAAGTACAGGGCCATCGGGCTACACCTTC.

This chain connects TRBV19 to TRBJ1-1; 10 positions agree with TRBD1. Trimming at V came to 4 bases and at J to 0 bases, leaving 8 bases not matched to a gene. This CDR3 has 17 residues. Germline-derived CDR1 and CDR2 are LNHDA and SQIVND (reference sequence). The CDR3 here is CASSTWRTGGLNTEAFF. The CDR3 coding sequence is TGTGCCAGTAGTACCTGGCGGACAGGGGGATTGAACACTGAAGCTTTCTTT. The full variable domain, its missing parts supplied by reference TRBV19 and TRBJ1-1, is DGGITQSPKYLFRKEGQNVTLSCEQNLNHDAMYWYRQDPGQGLRLIYYSQIVNDFQKGDIAEGYSVSREKKESFPLTVTSAQKNPTAFYLCASSTWRTGGLNTEAFFGQGTRLTVV.

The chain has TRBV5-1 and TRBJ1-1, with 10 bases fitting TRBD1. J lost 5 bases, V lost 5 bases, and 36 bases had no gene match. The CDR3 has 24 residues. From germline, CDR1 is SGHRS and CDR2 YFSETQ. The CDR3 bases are TGCGCCAGCAGGGGACCGGGTGTCACATCCGGTGGGGGTTTTGGGACAGGGGATCCGACTGAAGCTTTCTTT. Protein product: CASRGPGVTSGGGFGTGDPTEAFF.

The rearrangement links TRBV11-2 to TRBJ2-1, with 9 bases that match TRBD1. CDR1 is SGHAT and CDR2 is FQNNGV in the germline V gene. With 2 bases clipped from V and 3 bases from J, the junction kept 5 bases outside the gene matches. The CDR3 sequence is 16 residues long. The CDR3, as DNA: TGTGCCAGCAGCTTAACAGGGGGCACCTACTACAATGAGCAGTTCTTC. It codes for CASSLTGGTYYNEQFF.

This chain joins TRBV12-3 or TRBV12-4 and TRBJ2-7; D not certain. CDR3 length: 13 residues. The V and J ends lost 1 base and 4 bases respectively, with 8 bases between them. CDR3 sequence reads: CASSLGSVYEQYF. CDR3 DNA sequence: TGTGCCAGCAGTTTAGGGAGCGTATACGAGCAGTACTTC.

The CDR3 nucleotides are TGTGCCAGCAGTTACCCAACTGGGGCCAACGTCCTGACTTTC. It encodes CASSYPTGANVLTF. This sequence joins TRBV6-2 or TRBV6-3 and TRBJ2-6, with no clear D. V gave up 2 bases and J gave up 2 bases, with 4 bases separating them. Germline CDR1 MNHEY, CDR2 SVGEGT. The CDR3 sequence is 14 residues long.

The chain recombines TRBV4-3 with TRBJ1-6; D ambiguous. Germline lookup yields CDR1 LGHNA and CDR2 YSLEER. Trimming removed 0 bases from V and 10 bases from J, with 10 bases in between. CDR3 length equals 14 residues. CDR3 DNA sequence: TGCGCCAGCAGCCAAGACCTTAACGAATCACCCCTCCACTTT. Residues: CASSQDLNESPLHF.

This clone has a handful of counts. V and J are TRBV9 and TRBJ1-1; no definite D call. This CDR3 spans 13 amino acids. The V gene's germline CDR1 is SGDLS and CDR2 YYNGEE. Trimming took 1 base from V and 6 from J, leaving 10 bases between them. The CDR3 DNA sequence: TGTGCCAGCAGCGTAAGGACGGTGTCTGAAGCTTTCTTT. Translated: CASSVRTVSEAFF.

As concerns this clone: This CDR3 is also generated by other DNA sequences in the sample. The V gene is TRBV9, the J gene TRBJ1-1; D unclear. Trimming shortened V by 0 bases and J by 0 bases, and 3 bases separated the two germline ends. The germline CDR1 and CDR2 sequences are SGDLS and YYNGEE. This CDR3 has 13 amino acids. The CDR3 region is CASSVVVNTEAFF. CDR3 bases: TGTGCCAGCAGCGTAGTGGTGAACACTGAAGCTTTCTTT.

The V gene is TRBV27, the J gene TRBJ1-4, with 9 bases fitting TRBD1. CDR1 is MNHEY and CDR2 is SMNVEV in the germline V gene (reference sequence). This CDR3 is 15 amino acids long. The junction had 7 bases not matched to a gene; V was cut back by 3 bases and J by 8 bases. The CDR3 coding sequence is TGTGCCAGCAGTTTCCAAGACAGGGGGGGCGAAAAACTGTTTTTT. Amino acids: CASSFQDRGGEKLFF.

CDR3 nucleotides: TGCGCCAGCAGGACCAAACCGGGACAGGGGCTCGCAAGCTCCTACGAGCAGTACTTC. Encoded protein: CASRTKPGQGLASSYEQYF. This rearrangement joins TRBV5-1 to TRBJ2-7; 10 bases fit TRBD1. Trimming took 5 bases from V and 0 from J; bases not matched to a gene: 17. From germline, CDR1 is SGHRS and CDR2 YFSETQ. This CDR3 has 19 amino acids.

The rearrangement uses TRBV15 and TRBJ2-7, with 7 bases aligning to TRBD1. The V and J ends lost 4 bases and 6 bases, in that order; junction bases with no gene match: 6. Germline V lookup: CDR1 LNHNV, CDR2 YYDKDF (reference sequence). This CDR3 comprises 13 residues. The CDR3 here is CATSIRQGLEQYF. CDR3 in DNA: TGTGCCACCAGCATCCGACAGGGTCTCGAGCAGTACTTC.

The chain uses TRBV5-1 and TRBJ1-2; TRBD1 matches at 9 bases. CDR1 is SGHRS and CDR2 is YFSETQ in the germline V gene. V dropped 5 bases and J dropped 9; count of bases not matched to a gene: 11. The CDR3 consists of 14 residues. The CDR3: CASRDTGGPMSYTF. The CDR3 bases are TGCGCCAGCAGGGATACAGGGGGCCCCATGAGCTACACCTTC.

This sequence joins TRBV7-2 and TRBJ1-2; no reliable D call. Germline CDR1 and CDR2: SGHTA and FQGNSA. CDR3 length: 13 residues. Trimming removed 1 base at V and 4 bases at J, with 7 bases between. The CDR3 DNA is TGTGCCAGCAGCTTAGGCAACGGCTATGGCTACACCTTC. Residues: CASSLGNGYGYTF.

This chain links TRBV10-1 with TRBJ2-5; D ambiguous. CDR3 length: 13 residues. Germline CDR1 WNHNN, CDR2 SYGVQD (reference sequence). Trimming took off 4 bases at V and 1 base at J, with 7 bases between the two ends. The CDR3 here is CASSGTTQETQYF. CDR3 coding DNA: TGCGCCAGCAGTGGAACTACCCAAGAGACCCAGTACTTC.

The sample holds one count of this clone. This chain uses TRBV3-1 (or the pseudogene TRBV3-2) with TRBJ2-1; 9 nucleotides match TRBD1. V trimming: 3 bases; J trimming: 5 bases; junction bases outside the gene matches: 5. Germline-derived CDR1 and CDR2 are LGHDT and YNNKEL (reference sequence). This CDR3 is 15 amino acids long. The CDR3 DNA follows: TGTGCCAGCAGCCACCCGGGACAGGGACACAATGAGCAGTTCTTC. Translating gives CASSHPGQGHNEQFF.

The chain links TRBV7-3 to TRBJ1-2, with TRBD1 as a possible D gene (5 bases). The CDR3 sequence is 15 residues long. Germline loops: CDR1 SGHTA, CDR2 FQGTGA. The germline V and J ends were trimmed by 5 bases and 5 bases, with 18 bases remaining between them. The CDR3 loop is CASSPGGEFGYGYTF. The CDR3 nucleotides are TGTGCCAGCAGCCCCGGAGGGGAGTTTGGGTATGGCTACACCTTC.

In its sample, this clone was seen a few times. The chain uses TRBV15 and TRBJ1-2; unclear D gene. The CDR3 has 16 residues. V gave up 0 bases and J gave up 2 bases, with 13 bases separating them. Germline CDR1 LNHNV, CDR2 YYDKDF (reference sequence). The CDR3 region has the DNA TGTGCCACCAGCAGAGATCGCCAGGCGAGCAACTATGGCTACACCTTC. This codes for CATSRDRQASNYGYTF.

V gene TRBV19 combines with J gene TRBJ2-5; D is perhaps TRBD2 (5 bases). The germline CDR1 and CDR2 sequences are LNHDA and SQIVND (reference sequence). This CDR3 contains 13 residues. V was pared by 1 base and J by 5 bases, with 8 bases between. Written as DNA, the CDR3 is TGTGCCAGTAGTATAGCGGGGTACGAGACCCAGTACTTC. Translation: CASSIAGYETQYF.